The T cell receptor beta chain under discussion was sequenced for a study of control samples from healthy donors and cancer patients. Using immunoSEQ multiplex PCR, the repertoire was profiled, and TCRdb retains in-frame clones only, with some absent. The table includes over 65,000 clones, 85% to 90% detected once. Germline V gene lookup returns CDR1 MNHNY and CDR2 SVGAGI (reference sequence). CDR3 size: 11 residues. Trimming cost V 6 bases and J 1 base, with 3 bases left between them. Sequenced input: PBMCs. The chain combines TRBV6-6 with TRBJ1-1, with D hard to call. The clonotype originates from a woman aged 45-65 years with colorectal cancer. The CDR3 is CASRTNTEAFF. The CDR3 DNA is TGTGCCAGCAGGACGAACACTGAAGCTTTCTTT.